These 3 T cell receptor beta chains were all obtained from the same sample, sequenced in a study of Ad26.COV2.S vaccination and SARS-CoV-2 variants. Some clones are missing from TCRdb's copy, which holds only in-frame ones; the method was immunoSEQ multiplex PCR. This sample has hundreds of thousands of clones, with about 89% found just once. Documented treatment: some 19 received Ad26.COV2.S at low or high dose, single or two shots; about 5 received placebo; per-sample allocation not given. Sampling was done on day 63 after the first vaccine or placebo injection. This material consisted of peripheral blood, taken in a trial of Ad26.COV2.S vaccine versus placebo. These receptor sequences come from a person aged 18 to 59 who received the Ad26.COV2.S COVID-19 vaccine or a placebo.

V is TRBV5-4 and J is TRBJ1-1, with D possibly matching TRBD1 (5 bases). V was shortened by 2 bases and J by 5 bases, with 13 bases between the two germline ends. Per the germline V gene, CDR1 is SGHNT and CDR2 is YYREEE (reference sequence). CDR3 size: 14 residues. The CDR3: CASSLPSGRTEAFF. DNA for the CDR3: TGTGCCAGCAGCTTACCGTCGGGGCGGACTGAAGCTTTCTTT.

J is TRBJ2-1 and V is TRBV11-2, with 13 nucleotides matching TRBD2. CDR1 SGHAT and CDR2 FQNNGV come from the germline V gene. V was clipped by 6 bases and J by 6 bases; unmatched bases: 5. The CDR3 runs to 15 residues. The CDR3 sequence is CASRAGLAGINEQFF. The CDR3 region has the DNA TGTGCCAGCAGAGCGGGACTAGCGGGGATCAATGAGCAGTTCTTC.

This chain joins TRBV11-2 and TRBJ1-1, with 11 nucleotides matching TRBD1. This CDR3 comprises 15 residues. The V gene end was trimmed by 2 bases and the J gene end by 6 bases; junction bases not matched to a gene: 5. The germline V gene encodes CDR1 SGHAT and CDR2 FQNNGV. CDR3 in DNA: TGTGCCAGCAGCTTAACCGGGACAGGGGGACCTGAAGCTTTCTTT. This sequence encodes CASSLTGTGGPEAFF.